The sequence of this T cell receptor beta chain was determined in a study of blood T cell repertoires in COVID-19 (TCRdb year 2020). Context from the whole study: Samples covering the acute and convalescent phases of COVID-19 were provided by collaborators in the United States, Italy and Spain. The prospective study material was composed of cDNA or gDNA derived from T cells, B-cell-depleted T cells, or PBMCs. The dataset comprised deeply sampled blood TCRbeta repertoires from subjects exposed to, actively infected with, or recovered from COVID-19. A freely available public database, intended as a resource for researchers studying the immune response to SARS-CoV-2, is where the repertoires were released. Samples came from the ongoing ImmuneRACE study (first 160 participants) plus 1,254 subjects from 6 global collaborators. Nearly every sample came with metadata listing a de-identified subject ID, COVID-19 status, age in years and sex. Where available, HLA class I and class II types were obtained from metadata supplied by the sample provider rather than from assay-based typing. The paper as a whole reports these results and caveats: How much clinical and demographic metadata was included differed by source and by participant, and the metadata was provided uncurated.

Collaborating institutions collected whole blood in K2EDTA tubes following their own protocols. For TCRbeta analysis, collaborator samples were shipped as frozen whole blood, as isolated PBMCs, or as DNA extracted from either sample type. Comment on this clone: Its antigen target is currently unknown. Qualities for individual bases were not recorded, and no much larger clone is one base off.

Its CDR3 holds 15 amino acids, cysteine through phenylalanine. Only CDR3 DNA remains: 45 bases, in frame from the first base. CDR1 and CDR2, looked up from the germline V gene, are SGHNT and YENEEA. Trimmed from V: 1 base; trimmed from J: 4 bases; junction bases lacking a gene match: 4. TCRbeta CDR3 regions were amplified from genomic DNA by means of the immunoSEQ Assay, a bias-controlled multiplex PCR. Per the authors' processing: The number of nucleated cells in each sample was estimated from the amplification of reference gene primers within the assay. Sequence reads were collapsed and filtered to measure the absolute abundance of every unique TCRbeta CDR3 rearrangement. For each sample, productive Simpson clonality was calculated by taking the square root of Simpson's diversity index across productive rearrangements. TCRdb's version of the immuneACCESS table is confined to in-frame rearrangements and falls short of the full clone set. An unresolved V gene accounts for under half of the shortfall where checked; the remainder is of unknown origin. V and J calls and clone size are given by that table; D and trimming were obtained from the DNA. This sample is represented by approximately 120,000 clones; roughly 88% of them were singletons. The ten most abundant clones make up approximately 8% of the sample.

The chain links TRBV11-3 with TRBJ2-7; TRBD2 matches 10 bases in the middle. The receptor comes from a man in his fifties with acute or convalescent COVID-19. The material sequenced was peripheral blood. CDR3 region: CASSLGPSGSYEQYF. The DNA is TGTGCCAGCAGCTTAGGGCCTAGCGGGAGTTACGAGCAGTACTTC.